This T cell receptor (beta chain) emerged from a study of T cells after yellow fever vaccination. Study summary: SMART-Seq v4 Ultra Low Input prepared the low-cell-number fractions.

Notes on the study in general: Booster samples showed a return of most primary-vaccination clones (roughly 95% CD4, 80% to 90% CD8). Clonotypes shared by both compartments, CD4 and CD8, made up a small share.

Trimming took 0 bases from V and 3 from J, leaving 9 bases between them. The CDR3 loop spans 15 amino acids. Germline CDR1 is SGDLS and CDR2 is YYNGEE. To note about this clonotype: No antigen is known for it.

Generation of TCR cDNA used 5'RACE template switching (which added a universal primer site and UMIs). TCRdb passed the 5' RACE reads through MiXCR, listing each CDR3 protein once. This sample has 400,000 or so distinct CDR3 sequences; around 19% occur once, and the top ten carry 15% to 20%. The receptor comes from a man aged 18 to 30 who received the YFV17D yellow fever vaccine. This chain joins TRBV9 and TRBJ2-2, with D possibly called TRBD1 or TRBD2 (6 bases each). The sample in question was PBMCs, obtained before the yellow fever booster vaccination. CDR3 DNA sequence: TGTGCCAGCAGCGTAGAGGGGGGTTACACCGGGGAGCTGTTTTTT. Translating gives CASSVEGGYTGELFF.